A selection of T cell receptor beta chains follows, all from one sample in a study of patients and donors after allogeneic stem cell transplantation. In TCRdb, the RT-PCR reads were re-called with MiXCR into one record per CDR3 protein. The data contain roughly 940,000 distinct CDR3 sequences, under 20% of them singletons. Sequenced: blood, either unsorted or a sorted T cell fraction (not recorded which). The receptors were gathered from a human donor who was either an allogeneic HSCT recipient or a stem cell or donor lymphocyte infusion donor (not recorded which). It is not recorded whose cells these are; they may come from a transplant donor. CDR3s leave out the opening cysteine and the closing phenylalanine or tryptophan. A D gene is named only where the DNA matches it firmly. Only part of the rows carry a size: once, few, many, or a class if the clone is expanded.

clone_size j_call d_call v_call cdr3_aa
NA TRBJ2-1 TRBD2 TRBV5-1 ASSLVVGLAGGEQF
NA TRBJ2-1 TRBD2 TRBV20-1 SARDIGTSGGAQF
NA TRBJ2-2 NA TRBV20-1 SAGDGSNTGELF
NA TRBJ2-7 NA TRBV5-6 ASSLTRPYEQY
few TRBJ2-3 TRBD2 TRBV10-3 AISESTSGGPTSTDTQY
NA TRBJ2-6 NA TRBV9 ASSVVGAGANVLT
NA TRBJ2-1 TRBD2 TRBV3-1 ASQRDPTYNEQF
few TRBJ2-3 TRBD1 TRBV12-5 ASGPRQGEVDTQY
NA TRBJ1-1 NA TRBV3-1 ASSLPVVGGETEAF
NA TRBJ2-1 NA TRBV25-1 ASSGRQAHEQF
few TRBJ2-5 NA TRBV18 ASSPPTETQY
NA TRBJ2-7 TRBD2 TRBV9 ASSVAGSGVEQY
NA TRBJ2-5 TRBD2 TRBV5-4 ASSRKLAGGGETQY
NA TRBJ2-4 NA TRBV19 ASSMGQPLAKNIQY
few TRBJ1-3 TRBD1 TRBV6-1 ASSQDRGPGNTIY
NA TRBJ2-2 TRBD2 TRBV11-1 ASRHGLAGGTGELF
many TRBJ2-5 NA TRBV2 ASQGGETQY
few TRBJ2-2 NA TRBV27 ASSLRGYAGELF
few TRBJ2-7 NA TRBV10-3 AISGFRGPTPLLEQY
many TRBJ2-1 NA TRBV12-3/TRBV12-4 ASSFRGQF
few TRBJ2-7 NA TRBV7-8 ASSIVTGRLYEQY
NA TRBJ1-1 TRBD1 TRBV5-6 ASSSTGGESTEAF
many TRBJ2-7 TRBD1 TRBV5-1 ASSFGTGFYEQY
NA TRBJ1-5 TRBD1 TRBV25-1 ASSPRDRTGGQPQH
NA TRBJ2-7 NA TRBV21-1 ASRTNPGGRSYEQY
few TRBJ2-3 NA TRBV6-1 ASSRLGADTQY
few TRBJ2-7 NA TRBV20-1 SAKASGIEQY
few TRBJ2-3 TRBD1 TRBV6-5 ASSYRGRGTDTQY
NA TRBJ1-1 TRBD1 TRBV20-1 SARDRGRGVAEAF
few TRBJ1-2 TRBD1 TRBV7-9 ASSLGQGESGYT
NA TRBJ2-7 NA TRBV7-9 ASSLGGAQGLEQY
few TRBJ1-5 TRBD1 TRBV20-1 SAPKSGTGNQPQH
few TRBJ2-7 NA TRBV5-5 ASSSYRVHEQY
few TRBJ2-2 TRBD2 TRBV6-2/TRBV6-3 ASSYPLGLAGGPGTGELF
few TRBJ2-7 NA TRBV5-1 ASSPGARDEQY